The rows below give T cell receptor beta chains drawn from one sample of a study of OX40 agonist ivuxolimab in advanced cancers. The table came from immunoSEQ multiplex PCR; TCRdb's copy has only in-frame clones and leaves some out. The data contain about 51,000 clones, 85% to 90% of them singletons. The starting material was CD4+ or CD8+ T cells sorted from blood, obtained in a trial of the OX40 agonist ivuxolimab. These receptors came from an adult with an advanced solid tumor such as melanoma, head and neck, liver or kidney cancer. Each CDR3 is given with its conserved first and last residue. A D gene is named only where the DNA matches it firmly. The size of a clone is reported for some rows only, either as once, few or many, or as a class for expanded clones.

j_call d_call clone_size v_call cdr3_nt cdr3_aa
TRBJ2-5 - - TRBV15 TGTGCCACCAGCAGTCCGGGATCCAAGGGGGAGACCCAGTACTTC CATSSPGSKGETQYF
TRBJ1-4 TRBD1 - TRBV7-9 TGTGCCAGCAGCCCTCAACAGGGGATGACTAATGAAAAACTGTTTTTT CASSPQQGMTNEKLFF
TRBJ1-6 - - TRBV5-1 TGCGCCAGCAGCTCCCTCCCGGCCAGGCGGGATTCACCCCTCCACTTT CASSSLPARRDSPLHF
TRBJ2-5 - - TRBV2 TGTGCCAGCAGGGCCAATGGGGGTGAGACCCAGTACTTC CASRANGGETQYF
TRBJ1-2 TRBD1 - TRBV14 TGTGCCAGCAGCCAAGATCCCAGGGGGCGAGATGGCTACACCTTC CASSQDPRGRDGYTF
TRBJ1-5 - - TRBV5-6 TGTGCCAGCAGCTTGGCAGGGACCTATCAGCCCCAGCATTTT CASSLAGTYQPQHF
TRBJ2-1 - - TRBV2 - CASSEVAGGSPFF
TRBJ1-2 TRBD1 - TRBV5-1 TGCGCCAGCAGCTTGGCTGTCGGGACAGCTAACTATGGCTACACCTTC CASSLAVGTANYGYTF
TRBJ2-5 TRBD1 - TRBV18 TGTGCCAGCTCACCGGGACAGGGGGCAGGAGAGACCCAGTACTTC CASSPGQGAGETQYF
TRBJ1-6 - few TRBV2 TGTGCCAGCAGTGACCTTTTTAAGGGATCGAATTCACCCCTCCACTTT CASSDLFKGSNSPLHF
TRBJ2-6 - - TRBV19 TGTGCCAGTAGTTTCCATAAGATTGAGAAAAAATTAGTCCTGACTTTC CASSFHKIEKKLVLTF
TRBJ1-5 TRBD1 - TRBV28 TGTGCCAGCAGTTTTACTCGAGGGGGCGGGCAGCCCCAGCATTTT CASSFTRGGGQPQHF
TRBJ2-3 - - TRBV10-1 TGCGCCAGCACTTTGAGAACCGGAGAGCACCCGAAGACAGATACGCAGTATTTT CASTLRTGEHPKTDTQYF
TRBJ1-6 TRBD1 - TRBV5-1 TGCGCCAGCAGCTTGTACGACAGGGGGCTTTCACCCCTCCACTTT CASSLYDRGLSPLHF
TRBJ2-3 TRBD2 - TRBV6-4 TGTGCCAGGGGAGGGGCCCACACAGATACGCAGTATTTT CARGGAHTDTQYF
TRBJ1-2 - - TRBV19 TGTGCCAGTAGTACACACACTTCGGGGGTAGGTGGCTACACCTTC CASSTHTSGVGGYTF
TRBJ2-7 - few TRBV5-5 TGTGCCAGCAGCTTGGTCGGTCTGAGGCAGGGTGGGTTTTACGAGCAGTACTTC CASSLVGLRQGGFYEQYF
TRBJ2-7 - - TRBV7-2 TGTGCCAGCAGCCCATCTAGGGGGTCCTACGAGCAGTACTTC CASSPSRGSYEQYF
TRBJ2-5 TRBD2 - TRBV5-4 TGTGCCAGCAGCTTTGGAGTAGCGGGACGAGAGACCCAGTACTTC CASSFGVAGRETQYF
TRBJ2-2 - - TRBV6-1 TGTGCCAGCAGTGGGAGGGCCACCGGGGAGCTGTTTTTT CASSGRATGELFF
TRBJ1-1 - - TRBV2 TGTGCCAGCAGTTATTCAATGAACACTGAAGCTTTCTTT CASSYSMNTEAFF
TRBJ1-5 - - TRBV15 TGTGCCACCAGCAGAGAGCCCGACGGGTTTCCCCAGCATTTT CATSREPDGFPQHF
TRBJ2-7 TRBD2 - TRBV28 TGTGCCACATCCCGGGGGGGTTTCGAGCAGTACTTC CATSRGGFEQYF
TRBJ1-2 TRBD1 few TRBV6-6 TGTGCCAGCAGTCTACCGAGGACAGGGGACTATGGCTACACCTTC CASSLPRTGDYGYTF
TRBJ2-1 TRBD2 few TRBV5-1 TGCGCCAGCAGCTTGGAGCTGGCGGGGGGGCCACGTTACAATGAGCAGTTCTTC CASSLELAGGPRYNEQFF
TRBJ2-5 TRBD2 - TRBV6-1 TGTGCCAGCAAAGGGTCGGGAGGGGGTCCGTGGACCCAGTACTTC CASKGSGGGPWTQYF
TRBJ2-1 - - TRBV7-8 TGTGCCAGCATCCTTAGGGATCCCGGGGGTATATTCTACAATGAGCAGTTCTTC CASILRDPGGIFYNEQFF
TRBJ2-2 - - TRBV30 TGTGCCTGGAGTCTTTACACCGGGGAGCTGTTTTTT CAWSLYTGELFF
TRBJ1-6 - - TRBV28 TGTGCCAGCAGTTTATCAGCCCGAGGCGATTCACCCCTCCACTTT CASSLSARGDSPLHF
TRBJ1-6 TRBD1 - TRBV9 TGTGCCAGCAGCGTAGCCTTCGGGACAGGGAATTCACCCCTCCACTTT CASSVAFGTGNSPLHF
TRBJ1-2 - - TRBV10-3 TGTGCCCTAAAGGAGGTAGGGGACTATGGCTACACCTTC CALKEVGDYGYTF
TRBJ1-2 - once TRBV15 TGTGCCACCAGCAGAGATCGGGTTGTGGTGTTCGGCTACACCTTC CATSRDRVVVFGYTF
TRBJ2-7 TRBD1 - TRBV4-2 TGTGCCAGCAGCCAAGGGAAGGGGGCCCACTCCTACGAGCAGTACTTC CASSQGKGAHSYEQYF
TRBJ1-1 TRBD1 - TRBV7-9 TGTGCCAGCAGCTTCGGAAGACAGGGCGCTGAAGCTTTCTTT CASSFGRQGAEAFF
TRBJ1-6 - - TRBV19 TGTGCCAGTAGACCCGAGTGGGATAATTCACCCCTCCACTTT CASRPEWDNSPLHF
TRBJ2-2 - - TRBV7-3 TGTGCCAGCAGCTATGACACGAACACCGGGGAGCTGTTTTTT CASSYDTNTGELFF
TRBJ2-1 TRBD2 - TRBV7-7 TGTGCTAGCAGCTTAGTCGGGACTAGCGGTTACAATGAGCAGTTCTTC CASSLVGTSGYNEQFF
TRBJ2-3 TRBD2 once TRBV9 TGTGCCAGCAGCCCGGGACTAGCGGGAGGGTCTAGGGGAGATACGCAGTATTTT CASSPGLAGGSRGDTQYF
TRBJ2-1 TRBD1 - TRBV5-1 TGCGCCAGCAGCGAGGGGACAGGGTCCTACAATGAGCAGTTCTTC CASSEGTGSYNEQFF
TRBJ2-7 - - TRBV2 TGTGCCAGCAGGCAAGTGGGTTCCGAGCAGTACTTC CASRQVGSEQYF
TRBJ1-6 - - TRBV6-1 TGTGCCAGCAAAGTGGGTTTAGCCTATAATTCACCCCTCCACTTT CASKVGLAYNSPLHF
TRBJ2-1 - - TRBV7-6 TGTGCCAGCAGCTCTCCCGAAGGACAGCTATTTTACAATGAGCAGTTCTTC CASSSPEGQLFYNEQFF
TRBJ2-3 - - TRBV28 TGTGCCAGCAGCCAACCTGACGGACGAGGAGATACGCAGTATTTT CASSQPDGRGDTQYF
TRBJ2-1 - - TRBV2 TGTGCCAGCAGTGAAGCTAGAAACTTGGGGAATGAGCAGTTCTTC CASSEARNLGNEQFF
TRBJ2-1 - - TRBV7-3 TGTGCCAGCAGTCCTGGAGTTGACAATGAGCAGTTCTTC CASSPGVDNEQFF
TRBJ1-3 - once TRBV4-1 TGCGCCAGCAGCCACCGCTTGGGCAGGCCAGATGTAACTGGAAACACCATATATTTT CASSHRLGRPDVTGNTIYF